A single sample is the source of the 9 T cell receptor beta chains below, sequenced in a study of sequential checkpoint blockade in melanoma. TCRdb's table, derived via immunoSEQ multiplex PCR, lists solely in-frame clones and lacks some. The sample has about 9,200 clones, approximately 25% seen once. Treatment indicated: randomized to nivolumab then ipilimumab (arm A) or the reverse (arm B). Here the sequenced sample was tumor tissue (inferred from file names), taken from a patient given nivolumab and ipilimumab in sequence. These receptors all stem from a human donor with melanoma.

This clone has at least ten counts. The rearrangement uses TRBV11-3 and TRBJ2-5; tentatively, D is TRBD1 or TRBD2 (6 bases each). CDR1 and CDR2 from the germline V gene are SGHNT and YENEEA. With 1 base removed from V and 5 bases from J, the gap between germline ends came to 17 bases. The CDR3 has 16 amino acids. This CDR3 is CASSLVSWQGRETQYF. In DNA form, the CDR3 reads TGTGCCAGCAGCTTAGTTTCCTGGCAGGGGAGGGAGACCCAGTACTTC.

The chain has TRBV19 and TRBJ2-3; 9 bases map to TRBD2. With V trimmed by 8 bases and J by 5 bases, 5 bases remained unmatched. The CDR3 is made up of 13 amino acids. Germline assignment: CDR1 LNHDA and CDR2 SQIVND (reference sequence). In DNA, the CDR3 is TGTGCCAGTCTACGCGGGGGGGGAGATACGCAGTATTTT. It specifies CASLRGGGDTQYF. The full variable domain, its missing parts supplied by reference TRBV19 and TRBJ2-3, is DGGITQSPKYLFRKEGQNVTLSCEQNLNHDAMYWYRQDPGQGLRLIYYSQIVNDFQKGDIAEGYSVSREKKESFPLTVTSAQKNPTAFYLCASLRGGGDTQYFGPGTRLTVL.

The gene calls are TRBV6-8 and TRBJ1-1; 9 nucleotides match TRBD1. The germline gives CDR1 MNHGY, CDR2 SAAAGT. V was pared by 6 bases and J by 1 base, with 3 bases of the junction left unmatched. The CDR3 runs to 14 residues. This chain's CDR3 is CASRRTGENTEAFF. The CDR3, as DNA: TGTGCCAGCAGGAGGACAGGGGAGAACACTGAAGCTTTCTTT.

The J gene is TRBJ1-4, the V gene TRBV27; D is perhaps TRBD1 (5 bases). Per germline, CDR1 MNHEY and CDR2 SMNVEV (reference sequence). Between the trimmed V and J ends, which lost 3 bases and 5 bases, there was a span of 10 bases. CDR3 length equals 14 residues. The CDR3 protein is CASSFRQKNEKLFF. CDR3 sequence (DNA): TGTGCCAGCAGTTTTCGACAGAAGAATGAAAAACTGTTTTTT.

V is TRBV6-8 and J is TRBJ2-3, with D perhaps given as TRBD1 or TRBD2 (5 bases each). In germline, CDR1 is MNHGY, CDR2 SAAAGT. V lost 0 bases and J 4 bases, leaving 14 bases between the germline ends. The CDR3 covers 16 residues. CDR3 residues: CASSYSEGLGADTQYF. The CDR3 DNA is TGTGCCAGCAGTTACTCAGAGGGCTTGGGGGCAGATACGCAGTATTTT.

In its sample, this clone ranks as medium-sized. The chain couples TRBV11-3 to TRBJ2-1; 8 bases fit TRBD1. This CDR3 has 15 amino acids. With V trimmed by 0 bases and J by 4 bases, 2 bases remained unmatched. Germline V lookup: CDR1 SGHNT, CDR2 YENEEA. The DNA of the CDR3 is TGTGCCAGCAGCTTAGACAGGGGGCCGTACAATGAGCAGTTCTTC. Its protein is CASSLDRGPYNEQFF.

The chain has TRBV10-3 and TRBJ2-2; the D is unclear. The CDR3 runs to 15 residues. Per the germline V gene, CDR1 is ENHRY and CDR2 is SYGVKD. V shed 0 bases and J shed 5 bases, with 10 bases lying between them. Here the CDR3 DNA reads TGTGCCATCAGTGAGTCGTCGAGAGGAACCGGGGAGCTGTTTTTT. As protein: CAISESSRGTGELFF.

This clone appeared many times. The chain carries TRBV6-8 and TRBJ1-2; possibly TRBD1 for D (5 bases). Trimming removed 5 bases at V and 0 bases at J, with 13 bases between. The germline CDR1 and CDR2 sequences are MNHGY and SAAAGT. This CDR3 contains 15 residues. The DNA of the CDR3 is TGTGCCAGCAGTCCCGGGGCCCACTCTAACTATGGCTACACCTTC. Amino acids: CASSPGAHSNYGYTF.

This clone is medium-sized within its sample. The rearrangement links TRBV6-8 to TRBJ2-3; D may be TRBD1 (5 bases). Trimming pared 5 bases from V and 6 bases from J, leaving 12 bases between. The length of the CDR3 is 13 residues. CDR1 and CDR2 from the germline V gene are MNHGY and SAAAGT. In DNA form, the CDR3 reads TGTGCCAGCAGTAAACGGACACAGGATACGCAGTATTTT. It encodes CASSKRTQDTQYF.